In this sample, the clone carrying this T cell receptor (beta chain) turned up many times. Template material for amplifying TCR beta CDR3 regions consisted of RNA transcripts. The TCR CDR3 first-round RT-PCR relied on the HTBI primer set. From the multiplex PCR reads, TCRdb called clonotypes with MiXCR, one entry per CDR3 protein. The profile covers 660,000 or so distinct CDR3 sequences, with about a fifth appearing a single time and about 35% taken by the ten largest. This CDR3 spans 16 amino acids. Germline loops: CDR1 SGHNT, CDR2 YYREEE (reference sequence). The V segment lost 4 bases and the J segment 10 bases; nucleotides outside the gene matches: 16. The data originate from a study of T cells in Graves' hyperthyroidism and ophthalmopathy.

The J gene is TRBJ2-1, the V gene TRBV5-4; 8 nucleotides agree with TRBD2. Sequences were obtained from blood. The TCR comes from a man aged 30 to 45 with Graves' ophthalmopathy. The CDR3 loop is CASSPPGTRRTYEQFF. The DNA for the CDR3 is TGTGCCAGCAGCCCCCCCGGGACTAGAAGGACTTACGAGCAGTTCTTC.